Sequencing of this TCR beta chain was carried out in a study of blood T cell repertoires in COVID-19. Overall study: The analysed material was cDNA or gDNA that came from T cells, B-cell-depleted T cells, or PBMCs.

The V end lost 2 bases, the J end lost 6 bases, and 14 bases lay between the germline ends. The germline CDR1 and CDR2 sequences are SGHRS and YFSETQ. The CDR3 consists of 14 residues. One Seattle source followed patients from active infection through their disease course. Methods used by the authors: Counts of nucleated cells, estimated from reference gene primer amplification, were obtained. Here immunoSEQ multiplex PCR was the method, and the copy in TCRdb shows in-frame clones only, minus some. V and J calls and clone size come straight from that table; D and trimming were deduced from the DNA. The table has 200,000 to 250,000 clones, about four fifths seen once.

The clonotype was recovered from a woman at least 80 years old with COVID-19, enrolled during active disease. Sample: peripheral blood. The rearrangement links TRBV5-1 to TRBJ2-5; D uncertain. The CDR3 loop is CASSLGAERQTQYF. DNA of the CDR3: TGCGCCAGCAGCTTAGGAGCCGAGAGGCAGACCCAGTACTTC.